Listed here are 32 T cell receptor beta chains from one sample, sequenced in a study of shared clonotypes between healthy human individuals. Positive CCR7 selection of CD45RO-negative cells yielded the naive CD8 cells, and terminally differentiated effector memory CD45RA+ cells were excluded. Produced via immunoSEQ multiplex PCR; TCRdb's table is partial and in-frame only. The sample has 1.5 million to 2.5 million clones, just under 95% seen once. The sample taken for sequencing was naive CD8+ T cells sorted from blood. The receptors were sampled from a man between 18 and 35 years old in good health.

This clone appeared a single time. J is TRBJ2-1 and V is TRBV10-1; 7 nucleotides match TRBD1. V trimming: 0 bases; J trimming: 7 bases; junction bases outside the gene matches: 9. This CDR3 spans 16 amino acids. Germline loops: CDR1 WNHNN, CDR2 SYGVQD (reference sequence). The DNA for the CDR3 is TGCGCCAGCAGTGAGTCGGCAGCAGGGGGTAGGAATGAGCAGTTCTTC. Its translation is CASSESAAGGRNEQFF.

The chain couples TRBV19 to TRBJ2-1; 16 bases are shared with TRBD2. The ends lost 5 bases at V and 0 bases at J; junction bases unmatched: 7. Germline assignment: CDR1 LNHDA and CDR2 SQIVND (reference sequence). The CDR3 totals 19 residues. In DNA form, the CDR3 reads TGTGCCAGTAGTGGGGGACTAGCGGGAGGGCTTAGCTCCTACAATGAGCAGTTCTTC. Its protein product is CASSGGLAGGLSSYNEQFF.

This rearrangement joins TRBV6-5 to TRBJ2-7; a possible D gene is TRBD2 (5 bases). In germline, CDR1 is MNHEY, CDR2 SVGAGI. The CDR3 is 14 amino acids. V lost 5 bases and J 6 bases, leaving 17 bases between the germline ends. CDR3 DNA sequence: TGTGCCAGCAGTCCCCGAGGGCCTCCAGGCGAGCAGTACTTC. Protein: CASSPRGPPGEQYF.

The chain links TRBV19 to TRBJ1-2, with 9 nucleotides matching TRBD1. Germline V lookup: CDR1 LNHDA, CDR2 SQIVND (reference sequence). With 3 bases clipped from V and 7 bases from J, the junction kept 3 bases outside the gene matches. The CDR3 extends over 13 amino acids. The CDR3 coding sequence is TGTGCCAGTAGTATGGGGACAGGGTTTGGCTACACCTTC. It is translated as CASSMGTGFGYTF.

As for this clone: Other DNA sequences in this sample translate to the same CDR3. CDR3 amino acids: CASSQDIEVYEQYF. CDR3 bases: TGCGCCAGCAGCCAAGACATTGAGGTGTACGAGCAGTACTTC. The chain carries TRBV4-1 and TRBJ2-7; D remains ambiguous. The V end was cut by 0 bases, the J end by 4 bases, with 10 bases between. Looked up from germline, CDR1 is MGHRA and CDR2 is YSYEKL. This CDR3 is 14 amino acids long.

V gene TRBV2 combines with J gene TRBJ2-7, with D tentatively TRBD1 (6 bases). CDR1 and CDR2 from the germline V gene are SNHLY and FYNNEI. The CDR3 has 13 amino acids. Trimming took off 4 bases at V and 2 bases at J, with 9 bases between the two ends. The CDR3 DNA reads TGTGCCAGCAGTGCTGGACAGACCTACGAGCAGTACTTC. This codes for CASSAGQTYEQYF.

This chain links TRBV27 with TRBJ2-7, with 7 bases matching TRBD1. The CDR3 loop spans 15 amino acids. The germline CDR1 and CDR2 sequences are MNHEY and SMNVEV (reference sequence). J gave up 4 bases and V 4 bases, and 10 bases lay outside the gene matches. The CDR3 DNA follows: TGTGCCAGCAGTTCGAGGGGGCGGGCTGGGTACGAGCAGTACTTC. Its protein is CASSSRGRAGYEQYF.

This clone was counted once. The genes are TRBV27 and TRBJ2-7, with 8 nucleotides matching TRBD1. The junction had 7 bases not matched to a gene; V was cut back by 0 bases and J by 0 bases. Per germline, CDR1 MNHEY and CDR2 SMNVEV (reference sequence). The length of the CDR3 is 17 residues. CDR3 sequence: CASSLSGPGGVSYEQYF. The CDR3 region has the DNA TGTGCCAGCAGTTTATCGGGCCCAGGGGGCGTCTCCTACGAGCAGTACTTC.

The chain couples TRBV28 to TRBJ2-3, with D possibly being TRBD2 (5 bases). Germline lookup yields CDR1 MDHEN and CDR2 SYDVKM. The CDR3 has 15 residues. Deletions cut 7 bases from V and 4 bases from J, with 18 bases between. The CDR3 protein is CASTDTGFRSDTQYF. CDR3 in DNA: TGTGCCAGCACCGATACGGGATTCCGGTCAGATACGCAGTATTTT.

This sequence joins TRBV29-1 and TRBJ2-1; the match to TRBD1 covers 8 bases. The CDR3 runs to 15 residues. Germline V CDR1 and CDR2: SQVTM, ANQGSEA. The V gene end was trimmed by 1 base and the J gene end by 0 bases; junction bases not matched to a gene: 2. CDR3 nucleotides: TGCAGCGTTGAAGTACAGGGGGGCTCCTACAATGAGCAGTTCTTC. Amino acid sequence: CSVEVQGGSYNEQFF.

This clone is a singleton in its sample. The chain joins TRBV13 to TRBJ2-1; TRBD2 matches 8 bases. The V gene's germline CDR1 is PRHDT and CDR2 FYEKMQ (reference sequence). J lost 4 bases, V lost 0 bases, and 5 bases had no gene match. The length of the CDR3 is 16 residues. Here the CDR3 reads CASSLGPGGVYNEQFF. Here the CDR3 DNA reads TGTGCCAGCAGCTTAGGCCCCGGGGGGGTGTACAATGAGCAGTTCTTC.

This clone was counted only a few times. The V gene is TRBV27, the J gene TRBJ2-4, with D perhaps given as TRBD1 or TRBD2 (6 bases each). The germline V and J ends were trimmed by 5 bases and 6 bases, with 14 bases remaining between them. The germline CDR1 and CDR2 sequences are MNHEY and SMNVEV (reference sequence). The CDR3 is 14 amino acids. The CDR3 DNA reads as TGTGCCAGCAGTATCGGGGGCAGTACAAACATTCAGTACTTC. It translates to CASSIGGSTNIQYF.

The chain couples TRBV30 to TRBJ1-1; perhaps TRBD1 as D (5 bases). This CDR3 spans 13 amino acids. Germline CDR1 GTSNPN, CDR2 SVGIG (reference sequence). V gave up 4 bases and J gave up 1 base, with 10 bases separating them. CDR3 sequence: CAWNQGENTEAFF. CDR3 DNA: TGTGCCTGGAACCAAGGGGAGAACACTGAAGCTTTCTTT.

The count of this clone is one. This sequence joins TRBV30 and TRBJ2-7; D gene unclear. The germline V gene has CDR1 GTSNPN and CDR2 SVGIG (reference sequence). The CDR3 is 11 amino acids. The V and J ends lost 4 bases and 6 bases respectively, with 10 bases between them. The CDR3 nucleotides read TGTGCCTGGACCCTCTCCAGCGAGCAGTACTTC. Translated, it gives CAWTLSSEQYF.

The rearrangement joins TRBV6-1 to TRBJ1-4; the match to TRBD1 covers 9 bases. The CDR3 consists of 15 residues. Germline-derived CDR1 and CDR2 are MNHNS and SASEGT. V gave up 7 bases and J gave up 7 bases; unmatched junction bases: 10. The CDR3 DNA sequence: TGTGCCAGCACTACCTACAGGGGGCCGATTGAAAAACTGTTTTTT. Translated, it gives CASTTYRGPIEKLFF.

There are a few counts of this clone. The rearrangement links TRBV16 to TRBJ1-5; no definite D call. CDR3 size: 15 residues. V gave up 4 bases and J gave up 1 base, with 11 bases separating them. Germline CDR1 is KGHSY and CDR2 is FQNENV. The CDR3 nucleotides read TGTGCCAGCAGCCGAATAACGGGGAGCAATCAGCCCCAGCATTTT. The encoded protein is CASSRITGSNQPQHF. Variable domain in full (rest from reference TRBV16 and TRBJ1-5): GEEVAQTPKHLVRGEGQKAKLYCAPIKGHSYVFWYQQVLKNEFKFLISFQNENVFDETGMPKERFSAKCLPNSPCSLEIQATKLEDSAVYFCASSRITGSNQPQHFGDGTRLSIL.

V gene TRBV5-1 combines with J gene TRBJ1-5; D is uncertain. V gave up 3 bases and J gave up 3 bases, with 13 bases separating them. Germline V gene sequence: CDR1 SGHRS, CDR2 YFSETQ. The CDR3 runs 15 residues. CDR3 protein: CASSSGGGSNQPQHF. The CDR3 DNA sequence: TGCGCCAGCAGCTCGGGTGGCGGTTCCAATCAGCCCCAGCATTTT.

For this clone: Other nucleotide sequences from this sample produce the same CDR3. This chain uses TRBV7-9 with TRBJ2-7; possibly TRBD1 or TRBD2 for D (5 bases each). The V and J ends lost 6 bases and 2 bases respectively, with 14 bases between them. CDR1 and CDR2 (germline): SEHNR, FQNEAQ (reference sequence). CDR3 length: 14 amino acids. CDR3 DNA: TGTGCCAGCAGTCCCCGGGACGGAACCTACGAGCAGTACTTC. Protein: CASSPRDGTYEQYF.

The V call is TRBV5-1, the J call TRBJ2-5; D remains ambiguous. Trimming left V 4 bases short and J 4 bases short, with 8 bases between. Per the germline V gene, CDR1 is SGHRS and CDR2 is YFSETQ. The CDR3 is made up of 12 amino acids. The CDR3 protein is CASSQTGETQYF. The CDR3 coding sequence is TGCGCCAGCAGCCAAACGGGAGAGACCCAGTACTTC.

The chain carries TRBV27 and TRBJ1-3; TRBD1 agrees at 8 bases. The CDR3 spans 16 residues. The ends lost 5 bases at V and 3 bases at J; junction bases unmatched: 9. Per germline, CDR1 MNHEY and CDR2 SMNVEV (reference sequence). CDR3 coding DNA: TGTGCCAGCAGTCCCTCGACAGGGGAAATTGGAAACACCATATATTTT. It is translated as CASSPSTGEIGNTIYF.

Comment on this clone: Other DNA sequences in the sample encode the same CDR3. The chain uses TRBV6-5 and TRBJ2-7; 7 bases agree with TRBD1. The CDR3 covers 14 residues. With 5 bases clipped from V and 2 bases from J, the junction kept 6 bases outside the gene matches. From germline, CDR1 is MNHEY and CDR2 SVGAGI. CDR3: CASSPTGTAYEQYF. The CDR3 DNA reads TGTGCCAGCAGTCCGACCGGGACAGCCTACGAGCAGTACTTC.

V usage is TRBV6-5 and J usage is TRBJ1-5; 7 nucleotides align to TRBD1. The CDR3 is made up of 15 amino acids. Germline V lookup: CDR1 MNHEY, CDR2 SVGAGI. Germline trimming cut 6 bases from V and 3 bases from J; bases unmatched to any gene: 8. CDR3 sequence (DNA): TGTGCCAGCAGCCAGGACAGGTTTGTCAATCAGCCCCAGCATTTT. Protein sequence: CASSQDRFVNQPQHF.

The chain has TRBV4-1 and TRBJ1-5; D is uncertain. V gave up 0 bases and J gave up 1 base, with 13 bases separating them. This CDR3 spans 17 amino acids. CDR1 is MGHRA, CDR2 YSYEKL, per germline. CDR3 DNA: TGCGCCAGCAGCCAAGATCCTGGCAGGAGCAGCAATCAGCCCCAGCATTTT. Its translation: CASSQDPGRSSNQPQHF.

This sequence joins TRBV6-5 and TRBJ2-1, with D hard to call. Deletions cut 4 bases from V and 7 bases from J, with 5 bases between. CDR3 size: 11 residues. From germline, CDR1 is MNHEY and CDR2 SVGAGI. The chain's CDR3 is CASSFANEQFF. The CDR3 DNA sequence: TGTGCCAGCAGTTTCGCAAATGAGCAGTTCTTC.

V and J are TRBV5-1 and TRBJ2-7; D may be TRBD2 (5 bases). The CDR3 spans 14 residues. Per germline, CDR1 SGHRS and CDR2 YFSETQ. Deletions cut 5 bases from V and 3 bases from J, with 15 bases between. The CDR3 sequence is CASSDGSGSYEQYF. The CDR3 nucleotides are TGCGCCAGCAGTGACGGCTCGGGGAGCTACGAGCAGTACTTC.

In DNA, the CDR3 is TGTGCCTGGAGGGGGGTAGGCTCTGGGGCCAACGTCCTGACTTTC. Translating it yields CAWRGVGSGANVLTF. This chain links TRBV30 with TRBJ2-6; D tentatively reads TRBD1 or TRBD2 (5 bases each). CDR1 is GTSNPN, CDR2 SVGIG, per germline (reference sequence). The CDR3 is made up of 15 amino acids. Trimming removed 3 bases from V and 0 bases from J, with 9 bases in between.

This sequence joins TRBV1 and TRBJ2-1; TRBD2 was called by the table and not checked on the DNA. TRBV1 is termed a pseudogene. This CDR3 region has 13 residues. The CDR3 DNA follows: TGCACCAGACTAGCGGGAAAATTGAATGAGCAGTTCTTC. It encodes CTRLAGKLNEQFF.

This clone has more than one count but fewer than ten. The chain joins TRBV2 to TRBJ1-2; TRBD1 aligns across 7 bases. J gave up 4 bases and V 3 bases, and 8 bases lay outside the gene matches. The CDR3 contains 15 residues. The V gene's germline CDR1 is SNHLY and CDR2 FYNNEI. In DNA, the CDR3 is TGTGCCAGCAGTGACCCGGGACAGCGATTCTATGGCTACACCTTC. Translated, it gives CASSDPGQRFYGYTF. The full variable domain, completed using reference TRBV2 and TRBJ1-2, is EPEVTQTPSHQVTQMGQEVILRCVPISNHLYFYWYRQILGQKVEFLVSFYNNEISEKSEIFDDQFSVERPDGSNFTLKIRSTKLEDSAMYFCASSDPGQRFYGYTFGSGTRLTVV.

This chain uses TRBV6-6 with TRBJ1-1; D is perhaps TRBD1 (6 bases). Germline V gene data show CDR1 as MNHNY and CDR2 as SVGAGI (reference sequence). Trimming pared 6 bases from V and 0 bases from J, leaving 17 bases between. The CDR3 spans 16 residues. The CDR3 loop reads CASSYVAGAMNTEAFF. The DNA for the CDR3 is TGTGCCAGCAGCTACGTGGCGGGGGCCATGAACACTGAAGCTTTCTTT.

In the case of this clone: The junction differs from germline at one of its ends, possibly a read error. This chain links TRBV7-7 with TRBJ2-3; D not certain. Looked up from germline, CDR1 is SSHAT and CDR2 is FNYEAQ (reference sequence). The CDR3 has 13 amino acids. The CDR3 protein is CASSLTNTDTQYF. In nucleotides, the CDR3 is TGTGCTAGCAGCCTAACTAACACAGATACGCAGTATTTT.

The V gene is TRBV27, the J gene TRBJ1-2, with a tentative D call TRBD1 (5 bases). Germline loops: CDR1 MNHEY, CDR2 SMNVEV (reference sequence). The CDR3 extends over 12 amino acids. The V gene lost 5 bases and the J gene lost 7 bases, with 11 bases spanning the gap. The CDR3 nucleotides read TGTGCCAGCAGTAGGGGCGCCAGTGGCTACACCTTC. Encoded protein: CASSRGASGYTF.

V gene TRBV4-1 combines with J gene TRBJ2-7, with D hard to call. CDR1 and CDR2 (germline): MGHRA, YSYEKL. The CDR3 loop spans 14 amino acids. Trimming removed 3 bases from V and 0 bases from J, with 9 bases in between. The CDR3 region has the DNA TGCGCCAGCAGCCAGTTAGCCACCTCCTACGAGCAGTACTTC. Its translation: CASSQLATSYEQYF.